Listed below are T cell receptor beta chains from one sample, sequenced in a study of blood T cells in healthy people across ages. TCRdb recomputed calls from the 5' RACE reads with MiXCR, one row per CDR3 protein. The data show more than 500,000 distinct CDR3 sequences, 27% seen once. The sequenced sample consisted of blood. These receptors all come from a woman aged 70-85 years in good health. Each CDR3 is given with its conserved first and last residue. D genes are given only for firm matches. The size field is filled for only some rows; it gives once, few, many or a size class.

cdr3_nt cdr3_aa v_call clone_size cdr3_length j_call d_call
TGTGCCAGCAGGCAGGGGGGAGAGACCCAGTACTTC CASRQGGETQYF TRBV2 few 12 TRBJ2-5 NA
TGCAGTGCTAGAGATAACCAGCGGAGTAGCACAGATACGCAGTATTTT CSARDNQRSSTDTQYF TRBV20-1 NA 16 TRBJ2-3 NA
TGTGCCACCAGTCCAGGTGGCTATGGCTACACCTTC CATSPGGYGYTF TRBV24-1 NA 12 TRBJ1-2 NA
TGTGCCAGCAGTTTTGGCGGGGCCAACGTCCTGACTTTC CASSFGGANVLTF TRBV12-3/TRBV12-4 many 13 TRBJ2-6 NA
TGCGCCAGCAGCCAAGGGACCGGGACGACTACCTACGAGCAGTACTTC CASSQGTGTTTYEQYF TRBV4-1 NA 16 TRBJ2-7 NA
TGTGCCAGCAGTGGCTACGGGATTGGCACCGGGGAGCTGTTTTTT CASSGYGIGTGELFF TRBV28 NA 15 TRBJ2-2 NA
TGTGCCAGCAGCCGCGACAGGGTAGCTGGGGCCAACGTCCTGACTTTC CASSRDRVAGANVLTF TRBV4-2 NA 16 TRBJ2-6 TRBD1
TGTGCCAGCAGCCAGACGGCAGGGGGCAATTCACCCCTCCACTTT CASSQTAGGNSPLHF TRBV3-1 NA 15 TRBJ1-6 TRBD1
TGTGCCAGCAGGAACAGGGGAGGGAACACTGAAGCTTTCTTT CASRNRGGNTEAFF TRBV12-3/TRBV12-4 few 14 TRBJ1-1 TRBD1
TGTGCCAGCAGCTTAGAGGCAGGGAAAGATTCACCCCTCCACTTT CASSLEAGKDSPLHF TRBV7-2 NA 15 TRBJ1-6 NA
TGTGCCACCAGCAGAGAGGTTTCGGGGAGAGAGACCCAGTACTTC CATSREVSGRETQYF TRBV15 NA 15 TRBJ2-5 NA
TGCGCCAGCAGCTTAACCGGACAGGTCTCTGAAGCTTTCTTT CASSLTGQVSEAFF TRBV5-1 NA 14 TRBJ1-1 TRBD1
TGCAGCGCCAAGACATGGGACAGGGGAAATACAGATACGCAGTATTTT CSAKTWDRGNTDTQYF TRBV29-1 NA 16 TRBJ2-3 TRBD1
TGTGCCAGCAGTTTAGTGGAAAGCAATCAGCCCCAGCATTTT CASSLVESNQPQHF TRBV28 few 14 TRBJ1-5 NA
TGTGCCAGCAGCAAAGTCGACACCCTCTCCTATAATTCACCCCTCCACTTT CASSKVDTLSYNSPLHF TRBV21-1 few 17 TRBJ1-6 NA
TGTGCCAGCAGCTTATTTGGGGGAGGAGCCAACAATGAGCAGTTCTTC CASSLFGGGANNEQFF TRBV13 NA 16 TRBJ2-1 NA
TGTGCCAGCAGCCAAGATCTGAATAGCATCGAGACCCAGTACTTC CASSQDLNSIETQYF TRBV3-1 many 15 TRBJ2-5 NA
TGTGCCATCAGTGAGACAGGCCTGGGGGATGGCTACACCTTC CAISETGLGDGYTF TRBV10-3 few 14 TRBJ1-2 NA
TGCGCCAGCAGCTTGGGGGGACAGTCAGATACGCAGTATTTT CASSLGGQSDTQYF TRBV5-1 NA 14 TRBJ2-3 TRBD1
TGCGCCAGCAGCTTGACCGGACAAGGACGGCGTTGGGATACGCAGTATTTT CASSLTGQGRRWDTQYF TRBV5-1 few 17 TRBJ2-3 NA
TGTGCCAGCAGCTTCGGTAGTACAAACGCTAAGACCCAGTACTTC CASSFGSTNAKTQYF TRBV11-3 many 15 TRBJ2-5 NA
TGTGCCAGTAGTTCCCCCCCGGGACAGCTAGATTCACCCCTCCACTTT CASSSPPGQLDSPLHF TRBV19 NA 16 TRBJ1-6 TRBD1
TGTGCCAGCAGAGACACGAGACAGGGTAACACCGGGGAGCTGTTTTTT CASRDTRQGNTGELFF TRBV6-5 NA 16 TRBJ2-2 TRBD1
TGCGCCAGCAGCTCCTCGGCGGACTATGGCTACACCTTC CASSSSADYGYTF TRBV5-1 few 13 TRBJ1-2 NA
TGCAGCGTGAGGACAGGCACAGATACGCAGTATTTT CSVRTGTDTQYF TRBV29-1 few 12 TRBJ2-3 NA
TGTGCCAGCAGCCAAGATGGAGGGTCTGAAGCTTTCTTT CASSQDGGSEAFF TRBV4-2 NA 13 TRBJ1-1 NA
TGTGCCATCAGTGACAGCGGGGCAGCCTCTGGGGCCAACGTCCTGACTTTC CAISDSGAASGANVLTF TRBV10-3 NA 17 TRBJ2-6 TRBD2
TGCGCCAGCAGCTCTTTCGTTTCCGGGAATTCACCCCTCCACTTT CASSSFVSGNSPLHF TRBV5-1 NA 15 TRBJ1-6 NA
TGTGCCAGCAGTTATTCTGGGGAGCTGTTTTTT CASSYSGELFF TRBV12-3/TRBV12-4 many 11 TRBJ2-2 NA
TGCGCCAGCAGCCAAGTGAATAGGGATAATCAGCCCCAGCATTTT CASSQVNRDNQPQHF TRBV4-3 few 15 TRBJ1-5 NA
TGTGCCAGCAGCTTGGTGAATGAAGCTTTCTTT CASSLVNEAFF TRBV5-6 once 11 TRBJ1-1 NA
TGTGCCAGCAGCCAAGAAGGGGCAGGGGGCTACGAGCAGTACTTC CASSQEGAGGYEQYF TRBV3-1 many 15 TRBJ2-7 TRBD1
TGCAGCGTGGCGGGTCGGGGATTCGAAGAGAAACTGTTTTTT CSVAGRGFEEKLFF TRBV29-1 few 14 TRBJ1-4 NA
TGCAGCGTTGTTAAGGGACCCCCGGATGAGCAGTACTTC CSVVKGPPDEQYF TRBV29-1 many 13 TRBJ2-7 NA
TGTGCCAGCAGCTTTAACACCCGGAGGGAGCAGTACTTC CASSFNTRREQYF TRBV7-2 NA 13 TRBJ2-7 NA
TGTGCCAGCAGCCAAGAACTAAGGGTCCGGGCCGGCGTGTACAATGAGCAGTTCTTC CASSQELRVRAGVYNEQFF TRBV3-1 NA 19 TRBJ2-1 NA
TGTGCCTGGAGTCATCCTACTGGGGCTAGCGGGGGCCGTTTGAGCTCCTACAATGAGCAGTTCTTC CAWSHPTGASGGRLSSYNEQFF TRBV30 NA 22 TRBJ2-1 TRBD2
TGTGCCGGCAGTGACGGGACAGGCTTGTATGGTGAGCAGTTCTTC CAGSDGTGLYGEQFF TRBV2 NA 15 TRBJ2-1 TRBD1
TGCAGTGTTCCGGGACAGCGATATAGCAATCAGCCCCAGCATTTT CSVPGQRYSNQPQHF TRBV20-1 few 15 TRBJ1-5 TRBD1
TGTGCCAGCAGTTTCGCTCGACAGGGAGAGAACACTGAAGCTTTCTTT CASSFARQGENTEAFF TRBV6-2/TRBV6-3 NA 16 TRBJ1-1 TRBD1
TGCAGTGCCCCCCCGGGGGGACGCACTGAAGCTTTCTTT CSAPPGGRTEAFF TRBV20-1 few 13 TRBJ1-1 NA
TGTGCCAGCAGCTCCACTAGCGGGGGCAGAGATACGCAGTATTTT CASSSTSGGRDTQYF TRBV13 NA 15 TRBJ2-3 TRBD2
TGTGCCAGCAGTGGACTAGCGGAAGAGACCCAGTACTTC CASSGLAEETQYF TRBV6-5 many 13 TRBJ2-5 TRBD2
TGTGCCAGCAGACCACGGACAGGGGAAGAGACCCAGTACTTC CASRPRTGEETQYF TRBV11-2 NA 14 TRBJ2-5 TRBD1
TGTGCCAGCACAGCTTCCACAGGGCGGTCTGGAAACACCATATATTTT CASTASTGRSGNTIYF TRBV18 few 16 TRBJ1-3 NA
TGTGCCAGCAGTTCCGGGACAGGGGGTATAAACTATGGCTACACCTTC CASSSGTGGINYGYTF TRBV27 few 16 TRBJ1-2 TRBD1
TGCGCCAGCAGCCAAGCACCGCAGGGGACCTTCTACGAGCAGTACTTC CASSQAPQGTFYEQYF TRBV4-1 few 16 TRBJ2-7 NA
TGTGCCAGCAGTCAGGGGGTATCCTACGAGCAGTACTTC CASSQGVSYEQYF TRBV11-2 NA 13 TRBJ2-7 TRBD1
TGTGCCAGCAGCATCCGGGACGGAGAGACCCAGTACTTC CASSIRDGETQYF TRBV3-1 NA 13 TRBJ2-5 NA
TGTGCCAGCAGTTACTCGAGTAGTGTAAAACTGTTTTTT CASSYSSSVKLFF TRBV6-5 NA 13 TRBJ1-4 NA
TGCAGCGTTAACGGGGAGGGCTACACCTTC CSVNGEGYTF TRBV29-1 NA 10 TRBJ1-2 NA
TGTGCCAGCACGAGGGTGACAGCCTACAATGAGCAGTTCTTC CASTRVTAYNEQFF TRBV5-6 once 14 TRBJ2-1 NA
TGTGCCAGCTCCGAGCAGGGATTTGGGAACATTCAGTACTTC CASSEQGFGNIQYF TRBV9 NA 14 TRBJ2-4 NA
TGCAGTGCTAGTGAGGGTAAAAAACTGTTTTTT CSASEGKKLFF TRBV20-1 few 11 TRBJ1-4 NA
TGTGCCAGCAGCGACCTCGGGGGGCCGGGAGAGACCCAGTACTTC CASSDLGGPGETQYF TRBV11-1 NA 15 TRBJ2-5 NA
TGTGCCACCAGCGGGACTAGCGGGGGAGAGACCCAGTACTTC CATSGTSGGETQYF TRBV15 NA 14 TRBJ2-5 TRBD2
TGTGCCAGCAGCGTAGCTTATTCTGGCTACACCTTC CASSVAYSGYTF TRBV9 NA 12 TRBJ1-2 NA